The clone carrying this T cell receptor (beta chain) was counted only a few times. Primers for the PCR totalled 60 Vbeta and 13 Jbeta. The assay was immunoSEQ multiplex PCR, and TCRdb's table has in-frame clones only and misses some. Of roughly 160,000 clones in the sample, around 80% were seen once. The data are from a study of cytomegalovirus exposure and HLA in healthy donors. Germline CDR1 SGHDN, CDR2 FVKESK. The CDR3 consists of 14 residues. V lost 1 base and J 7 bases, leaving 12 bases between the germline ends. This sequence originates from a male donor in good health and CMV-seronegative. Material: PBMCs. The rearrangement uses TRBV14 and TRBJ2-3; tentative D call: TRBD2 (7 bases). CDR3 region: CASSQAGGGNTQYF. CDR3 bases: TGTGCCAGCAGCCAAGCGGGGGGCGGAAATACGCAGTATTTT. The variable domain in full, completed from reference TRBV14 and TRBJ2-3, reads EAGVTQFPSHSVIEKGQTVTLRCDPISGHDNLYWYRRVMGKEIKFLLHFVKESKQDESGMPNNRFLAERTGGTYSTLKVQPAELEDSGVYFCASSQAGGGNTQYFGPGTRLTVL.